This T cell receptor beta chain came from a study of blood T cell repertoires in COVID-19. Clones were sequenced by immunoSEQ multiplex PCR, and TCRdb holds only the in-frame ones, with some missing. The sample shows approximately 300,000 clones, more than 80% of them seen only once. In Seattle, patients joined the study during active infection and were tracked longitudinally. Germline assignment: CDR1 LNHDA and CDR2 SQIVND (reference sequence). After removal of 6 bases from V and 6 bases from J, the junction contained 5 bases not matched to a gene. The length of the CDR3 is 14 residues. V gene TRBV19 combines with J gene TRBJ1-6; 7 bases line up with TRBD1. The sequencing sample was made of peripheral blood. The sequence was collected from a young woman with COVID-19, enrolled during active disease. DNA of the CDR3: TGTGCCAGTAGCCTAGGACAGGTTAATTCACCCCTCCACTTT. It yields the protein CASSLGQVNSPLHF.